Listed below are T cell receptor beta chains from one sample, sequenced in a study of blood T cell repertoires in COVID-19. The data were produced by immunoSEQ multiplex PCR, yet TCRdb's version contains in-frame clones alone and is incomplete. This repertoire shows hundreds of thousands of clones, roughly three quarters found once; its top ten account for approximately 4%. The sequenced material came from peripheral blood. These TCRs come from a middle-aged woman with active or convalescent COVID-19. Each CDR3 is given with its conserved first and last residue. Expanded clones get a size class; other rows say once, few or many, or leave the size out.

v_gene	abundance	j_gene	CDR3aa
TRBV9	-	TRBJ2-1	CPSSVGGGGPWNEQFF
TRBV7-3	-	TRBJ2-7	CASSPNGGNSYEQYF
TRBV5-5	-	TRBJ2-3	CASSFPTLAGGRTDTQYF
TRBV6-6	-	TRBJ2-1	CASLLAGGGYEQFF
TRBV5-1	-	TRBJ1-1	CASSLGGWERENTEAFF
TRBV9	-	TRBJ2-3	CASSVGLAGRDTQYF
TRBV19	-	TRBJ2-3	CAAGPAGDTQYF
TRBV18	few	TRBJ1-1	CASSQLGQGVTAFF
TRBV5-5	-	TRBJ1-1	CASSLGPPNTEAFF
TRBV4-1	-	TRBJ1-6	CASSQDLGAVAYNSPLHF